What follows are 27 T cell receptor beta chains derived from one specimen sequenced in a study of cytomegalovirus exposure and HLA in healthy donors. Primers for the PCR totalled 60 Vbeta and 13 Jbeta. Clones were sequenced by immunoSEQ multiplex PCR, and TCRdb holds only the in-frame ones, with some missing. The data contain approximately 200,000 clones, roughly four fifths of them singletons. Sequences were obtained from PBMCs. These receptors were collected from a young man in good health and CMV-seronegative.

The rearrangement links TRBV7-9 to TRBJ2-3; 9 bases are a match to TRBD2. V trimming: 1 base; J trimming: 4 bases; junction bases outside the gene matches: 12. Per germline, CDR1 SEHNR and CDR2 FQNEAQ (reference sequence). The CDR3 has 18 residues. The CDR3 here is CASSLVAGAPAYPDTQYF. The DNA for the CDR3 is TGTGCCAGCAGCTTAGTAGCGGGAGCCCCCGCCTACCCAGATACGCAGTATTTT. The whole variable domain, filled in from reference TRBV7-9 and TRBJ2-3, reads DTGVSQNPRHKITKRGQNVTFRCDPISEHNRLYWYRQTLGQGPEFLTYFQNEAQLEKSRLLSDRFSAERPKGSFSTLEIQRTEQGDSAMYLCASSLVAGAPAYPDTQYFGPGTRLTVL.

CDR3 coding DNA: TGTGCCAGTAGTATTGAGACAGGGAGAAGCAATCAGCCCCAGCATTTT. Its translation: CASSIETGRSNQPQHF. The J gene is TRBJ1-5, the V gene TRBV19; 7 positions match TRBD1. Unmatched junction bases numbered 6, after V lost 3 bases and J lost 1 base. The CDR3 has 16 residues. Per the germline V gene, CDR1 is LNHDA and CDR2 is SQIVND (reference sequence).

This clone was seen a single time. This rearrangement joins TRBV6-5 to TRBJ2-2, with unresolved D. V was pared by 4 bases and J by 1 base, with 7 bases between. This CDR3 contains 14 residues. The V gene's germline CDR1 is MNHEY and CDR2 SVGAGI. CDR3 residues: CASSSNRNTGELFF. The CDR3 DNA follows: TGTGCCAGCAGTTCTAACCGGAACACCGGGGAGCTGTTTTTT.

The chain is built from TRBV7-6 and TRBJ2-1; 8 bases map to TRBD1. The CDR3 totals 18 residues. Germline V gene lookup returns CDR1 SGHVS and CDR2 FNYEAQ. V was pared by 1 base and J by 3 bases, with 11 bases of the junction left unmatched. The DNA of the CDR3 is TGTGCCAGCAGCTTAGGGTCGGCACAGGGGGTTTTCTACAATGAGCAGTTCTTC. Translation: CASSLGSAQGVFYNEQFF.

The J gene is TRBJ1-2, the V gene TRBV7-9, with 9 bases lining up with TRBD1. V trimming: 5 bases; J trimming: 5 bases; junction bases outside the gene matches: 3. Germline loops: CDR1 SEHNR, CDR2 FQNEAQ (reference sequence). The CDR3 is 13 amino acids. CDR3: CASSRTGEYGYTF. The CDR3 bases are TGTGCCAGCAGCCGGACAGGGGAATATGGCTACACCTTC.

V and J are TRBV12-1 and TRBJ2-7; TRBD1 is the table's D call, not checked against the DNA. TRBV12-1 is reported as a pseudogene. This CDR3 is 15 amino acids long. CDR3 region: CASSPWVRGVHEQYF. In DNA, the CDR3 is TGTGCCAGCAGCCCGTGGGTCAGGGGTGTCCACGAGCAGTACTTC.

V is TRBV30 and J is TRBJ1-5; D gene ambiguous. Trimming removed 2 bases from V and 2 bases from J, with 4 bases in between. The CDR3 loop spans 12 amino acids. Germline CDR1 reads GTSNPN; CDR2 reads SVGIG (reference sequence). For the CDR3, the DNA is TGTGCCTGGAGTTATGGCAATCAGCCCCAGCATTTT. Encoded protein: CAWSYGNQPQHF.

This clone is a singleton in its sample. The gene calls are TRBV10-3 and TRBJ2-1; 7 nucleotides line up with TRBD2. This CDR3 spans 15 amino acids. Per germline, CDR1 ENHRY and CDR2 SYGVKD. V trimming: 2 bases; J trimming: 5 bases; junction bases outside the gene matches: 6. CDR3 residues: CAISEGGRNNNEQFF. As DNA, the CDR3 is TGTGCCATCAGTGAGGGCGGGAGAAATAACAATGAGCAGTTCTTC.

This chain links TRBV27 with TRBJ2-7; 8 bases match TRBD1. In germline, CDR1 is MNHEY, CDR2 SMNVEV (reference sequence). Losses at the gene ends were 4 bases for V and 4 bases for J; bases not matched to a gene: 12. The CDR3 totals 16 residues. CDR3 residues: CASSSPSRQGRYEQYF. CDR3 nucleotide sequence: TGTGCCAGCAGTTCCCCTTCCCGACAGGGGAGGTACGAGCAGTACTTC.

This rearrangement joins TRBV27 to TRBJ2-5, with D uncertain. The CDR3 spans 14 residues. Trimming cost V 2 bases and J 0 bases, with 7 bases left between them. Germline CDR1 is MNHEY and CDR2 is SMNVEV (reference sequence). In DNA form, the CDR3 reads TGTGCCAGCAGTTTAGGTCCAGACCAAGAGACCCAGTACTTC. It yields the protein CASSLGPDQETQYF.

This clone was observed a few times. This sequence joins TRBV5-6 and TRBJ2-2; unclear D gene. Trimming pared 3 bases from V and 5 bases from J, leaving 20 bases between. The CDR3 runs to 17 residues. Germline lookup yields CDR1 SGHDT and CDR2 YYEEEE. CDR3: CASSSRVRLSWTGELFF. Written as DNA, the CDR3 is TGTGCCAGCAGCTCCCGGGTTCGCCTTTCATGGACCGGGGAGCTGTTTTTT.

The rearrangement links TRBV29-1 to TRBJ2-3, with D possibly TRBD2 on 5 matching bases. The CDR3 extends over 15 amino acids. The V gene lost 6 bases and the J gene lost 2 bases, with 18 bases spanning the gap. Germline V gene lookup returns CDR1 SQVTM and CDR2 ANQGSEA. The CDR3 reads CSVLTRDRTTDTQYF. CDR3 bases: TGCAGCGTCCTTACTCGGGATAGGACCACAGATACGCAGTATTTT.

Comment on this clone: This specimen includes other DNA sequences encoding the same CDR3. The V call is TRBV5-1, the J call TRBJ2-2; TRBD2 matches 15 bases. The V gene end was trimmed by 4 bases and the J gene end by 1 base; junction bases not matched to a gene: 2. Germline-derived CDR1 and CDR2 are SGHRS and YFSETQ. This CDR3 region has 17 residues. CDR3 amino acids: CASSTGLAGGNTGELFF. DNA of the CDR3: TGCGCCAGCAGCACGGGACTAGCGGGAGGGAACACCGGGGAGCTGTTTTTT.

This clone has just a few counts. Sequence at one end of the junction differs from germline and may be a read error. The chain joins TRBV11-1 to TRBJ2-1; the match to TRBD2 covers 11 bases. The CDR3 consists of 14 residues. Germline V CDR1 and CDR2: SGHAT, FQDESV (reference sequence). The CDR3 DNA reads TGTGCCAGCAGTTTAGCGGGAGGGGGGAATGAGCAGTTCTTC. As protein: CASSLAGGGNEQFF.

The V and J genes are TRBV2 and TRBJ2-1; a possible D gene is TRBD1 (6 bases). From germline, CDR1 is SNHLY and CDR2 FYNNEI. The CDR3 totals 16 residues. V was shortened by 9 bases and J by 9 bases, with 27 bases between the two germline ends. The CDR3 region is CARSQGPAVGSFEQFF. The DNA of the CDR3 is TGTGCCAGATCACAGGGTCCGGCGGTGGGTTCGTTTGAGCAGTTCTTC.

This clone ranks as medium-sized. An end of the junction differs from the germline gene, which may be a read error. This sequence joins TRBV6-4 and TRBJ2-1, with TRBD2 matching 9 bases. Germline CDR1 MRHNA, CDR2 SNTAGT. The CDR3 has 15 amino acids. CDR3 coding DNA: TGTGCCAGCAGCCAGACTAGCGGCTCCCACAATGAGCAGTTCTTC. This sequence encodes CASSQTSGSHNEQFF.

The rearrangement joins TRBV10-3 to TRBJ2-7, with 7 nucleotides matching TRBD1. Germline lookup yields CDR1 ENHRY and CDR2 SYGVKD. V trimming: 6 bases; J trimming: 2 bases; junction bases outside the gene matches: 4. This CDR3 is built from 13 residues. The CDR3 DNA reads as TGTGCCATCAGGGACAGGTATCCCTACGAGCAGTACTTC. This translates into CAIRDRYPYEQYF.

V gene TRBV5-4 combines with J gene TRBJ2-7; TRBD2 matches at 13 bases. This CDR3 has 15 amino acids. Unmatched junction bases numbered 7, after V lost 4 bases and J lost 6 bases. Germline V CDR1 and CDR2: SGHNT, YYREEE (reference sequence). In DNA, the CDR3 is TGTGCCAGCAGCCTAGGACTAGCGGGAGTCTTCGAGCAGTACTTC. Translation gives CASSLGLAGVFEQYF.

This clone was detected only once. The chain links TRBV7-9 to TRBJ2-3; D is ambiguous. V was shortened by 5 bases and J by 4 bases, with 13 bases between the two germline ends. Germline CDR1 reads SEHNR; CDR2 reads FQNEAQ (reference sequence). This CDR3 is 14 amino acids long. The CDR3 sequence is CASSPIVAADTQYF. The CDR3 nucleotides are TGTGCCAGCAGCCCGATCGTAGCCGCAGATACGCAGTATTTT.

The chain employs TRBV18 and TRBJ2-3, with a weak D call TRBD1 (7 bases). V was pared by 3 bases and J by 5 bases, with 15 bases between. The CDR3 runs 15 residues. Germline CDR1 is KGHSH and CDR2 is LQKENI. Here the CDR3 reads CASSPRVQGGDTQYF. The CDR3 coding sequence is TGTGCCAGCTCACCCCGGGTCCAGGGGGGAGATACGCAGTATTTT.

The CDR3 sequence: CASSHPNTDTQYF. The CDR3 DNA reads TGTGCCAGCAGCCATCCCAACACAGATACGCAGTATTTT. This chain uses TRBV7-2 with TRBJ2-3; D gene uncertain. The CDR3 loop spans 13 amino acids. From germline, CDR1 is SGHTA and CDR2 FQGNSA. V gave up 5 bases and J gave up 2 bases, with 8 bases separating them.

V and J are TRBV7-7 and TRBJ2-5, with 8 bases aligning to TRBD1. The CDR3 is made up of 16 amino acids. The germline CDR1 and CDR2 sequences are SSHAT and FNYEAQ (reference sequence). The V and J ends lost 2 bases and 4 bases, in that order; junction bases with no gene match: 9. CDR3 region: CASSLSIGQGGETQYF. The CDR3 DNA is TGTGCCAGCAGCTTAAGCATCGGACAGGGTGGAGAGACCCAGTACTTC. Supplemented by reference TRBV7-7 and TRBJ2-5, the full variable domain reads GAGVSQSPRYKVTKRGQDVTLRCDPISSHATLYWYQQALGQGPEFLTYFNYEAQPDKSGLPSDRFSAERPEGSISTLTIQRTEQRDSAMYRCASSLSIGQGGETQYFGPGTRLLVL.

V and J are TRBV10-1 and TRBJ2-7; the D gene is possibly TRBD2 (6 bases). The CDR3 totals 18 residues. Germline V lookup: CDR1 WNHNN, CDR2 SYGVQD (reference sequence). Deletions cut 0 bases from V and 4 bases from J, with 22 bases between. The CDR3 is CASSESRVVGEVNYEQYF. The CDR3 DNA follows: TGCGCCAGCAGTGAGTCGAGGGTTGTGGGGGAGGTGAATTACGAGCAGTACTTC.

This rearrangement joins TRBV4-1 to TRBJ2-7; TRBD2 matches 8 bases. The germline gives CDR1 MGHRA, CDR2 YSYEKL. The ends lost 4 bases at V and 2 bases at J; junction bases unmatched: 7. The CDR3 is 15 residues long. Written as DNA, the CDR3 is TGCGCCAGCAGCCCCGGGACTAGACCTGCCTACGAGCAGTACTTC. Translating gives CASSPGTRPAYEQYF.

The V gene is TRBV5-6, the J gene TRBJ2-1; unclear D gene. The CDR3 contains 12 residues. V was pared by 0 bases and J by 7 bases, with 5 bases between. Germline V lookup: CDR1 SGHDT, CDR2 YYEEEE. In DNA, the CDR3 is TGTGCCAGCAGCTTGGTTTATAATGAGCAGTTCTTC. This sequence encodes CASSLVYNEQFF.

The chain couples TRBV7-6 to TRBJ1-5; TRBD1 aligns across 9 bases. The CDR3 has 14 amino acids. V was clipped by 2 bases and J by 5 bases; unmatched bases: 1. CDR1 SGHVS and CDR2 FNYEAQ come from the germline V gene. The CDR3 DNA follows: TGTGCCAGCAGCTTAAGACAGGGGGATCAGCCCCAGCATTTT. It yields the protein CASSLRQGDQPQHF. The variable domain in full, completed from reference TRBV7-6 and TRBJ1-5, reads GAGVSQSPRYKVTKRGQDVALRCDPISGHVSLYWYRQALGQGPEFLTYFNYEAQQDKSGLPNDRFSAERPEGSISTLTIQRTEQRDSAMYRCASSLRQGDQPQHFGDGTRLSIL.

V is TRBV27 and J is TRBJ2-7; possibly TRBD1 for D (6 bases). The CDR3 totals 15 residues. Trimming cost V 5 bases and J 5 bases, with 19 bases left between them. Germline V gene lookup returns CDR1 MNHEY and CDR2 SMNVEV (reference sequence). For the CDR3, the DNA is TGTGCCAGCAGTCCACGACAGGACGGAGGCGACGAGCAGTACTTC. This gives the protein CASSPRQDGGDEQYF.